These T cell receptor beta chains were read from a single sample in a study of T-cell reconstitution after alpha-beta-depleted transplantation in children. TCRdb reanalysed the PCR reads using MiXCR and keeps one entry per CDR3 protein. The table has roughly 300,000 distinct CDR3 sequences, roughly 11% seen once; the top ten hold 20% to 30%. Sample: peripheral blood, taken 180 days after TCRalphabeta/CD19-depleted stem cell transplant. The receptors were gathered from a male patient aged 2 to 9 who had a stem cell transplant for chronic granulomatous disease, so the T cells may come from the graft donor. The conserved cysteine and the conserved F or W are not part of the CDR3 here. The order of the fields is V gene, CDR3 length, CDR3 protein.

V gene: TRBV12-3/TRBV12-4; CDR3 length: 13; CDR3 protein: ASSLILLNTGELF
V gene: TRBV5-1; CDR3 length: 13; CDR3 protein: ASSLVAGVSNEQF
V gene: TRBV18; CDR3 length: 10; CDR3 protein: ASSPANEKLF
V gene: TRBV30; CDR3 length: 11; CDR3 protein: AWSVSGRGELF
V gene: TRBV7-9; CDR3 length: 14; CDR3 protein: ASSLGQLTNTGELF
V gene: TRBV5-1; CDR3 length: 12; CDR3 protein: ASSAPDSYNEQF
V gene: TRBV4-2; CDR3 length: 10; CDR3 protein: ASSVGSLEQF
V gene: TRBV7-8; CDR3 length: 14; CDR3 protein: ASSFRSQLNTGELF
V gene: TRBV11-2; CDR3 length: 15; CDR3 protein: ASSLERRLSSGNTIY
V gene: TRBV20-1; CDR3 length: 9; CDR3 protein: SASLTGALH
V gene: TRBV30; CDR3 length: 9; CDR3 protein: ARGLSNEQF
V gene: TRBV20-1; CDR3 length: 11; CDR3 protein: SARRGTNQPQH
V gene: TRBV20-1; CDR3 length: 12; CDR3 protein: SAKQTGANTEAF
V gene: TRBV19; CDR3 length: 13; CDR3 protein: ASSLGHDSGNTIY
V gene: TRBV21-1; CDR3 length: 13; CDR3 protein: ASSEGVEAKNIQY
V gene: TRBV20-1; CDR3 length: 12; CDR3 protein: SARDGRVQETQY
V gene: TRBV5-6; CDR3 length: 11; CDR3 protein: ASSLPGAYEQF
V gene: TRBV5-1; CDR3 length: 12; CDR3 protein: ASSSAGEGGEQY
V gene: TRBV7-8; CDR3 length: 16; CDR3 protein: ASRPDRDDVSGTDTQY
V gene: TRBV4-3; CDR3 length: 11; CDR3 protein: ASSQAAEREQY
V gene: TRBV5-1; CDR3 length: 12; CDR3 protein: ASSFKGAGEPQH
V gene: TRBV12-3/TRBV12-4; CDR3 length: 13; CDR3 protein: ASSLRGQGTLEQY
V gene: TRBV30; CDR3 length: 13; CDR3 protein: AWSVGDQWDEKLF
V gene: TRBV12-3/TRBV12-4; CDR3 length: 14; CDR3 protein: ASSLTVGQGVQPQH
V gene: TRBV20-1; CDR3 length: 13; CDR3 protein: SARPFGSGTGELF
V gene: TRBV14; CDR3 length: 14; CDR3 protein: ASSPLRVTGRFTQY
V gene: TRBV7-9; CDR3 length: 10; CDR3 protein: ASSLMGQPQH
V gene: TRBV27; CDR3 length: 12; CDR3 protein: ASRYITTNTEAF
V gene: TRBV3-1; CDR3 length: 12; CDR3 protein: ASSQGISNQPQH
V gene: TRBV7-2; CDR3 length: 12; CDR3 protein: ASRRLAGTDTQY
V gene: TRBV7-3; CDR3 length: 11; CDR3 protein: ASSLNSYGKAF
V gene: TRBV20-1; CDR3 length: 16; CDR3 protein: SVTRLVGWGAKNQPQH
V gene: TRBV7-2; CDR3 length: 9; CDR3 protein: ASSFSPEQF
V gene: TRBV7-3; CDR3 length: 11; CDR3 protein: ASSPLVGYEQY
V gene: TRBV7-2; CDR3 length: 14; CDR3 protein: ASSLLAGGRADTQY
V gene: TRBV12-3/TRBV12-4; CDR3 length: 12; CDR3 protein: ASSLEVQKETQY
V gene: TRBV20-1; CDR3 length: 11; CDR3 protein: SARDLGGNEQY
V gene: TRBV7-9; CDR3 length: 11; CDR3 protein: ASSRMIDTGVT
V gene: TRBV4-3; CDR3 length: 14; CDR3 protein: ASSQTSGGVTGELF
V gene: TRBV5-4; CDR3 length: 13; CDR3 protein: ASSLGDREDYGYT
V gene: TRBV29-1; CDR3 length: 11; CDR3 protein: SVTMGAGYEQY
V gene: TRBV7-2; CDR3 length: 12; CDR3 protein: ASSLSYGNTEAF
V gene: TRBV7-6; CDR3 length: 13; CDR3 protein: ASSPELGASYEQY
V gene: TRBV9; CDR3 length: 14; CDR3 protein: ASSDSGGSSTDTQY
V gene: TRBV5-6; CDR3 length: 12; CDR3 protein: ASSAGTGRGELF
V gene: TRBV29-1; CDR3 length: 9; CDR3 protein: SVEEGNTQY
V gene: TRBV12-3/TRBV12-4; CDR3 length: 11; CDR3 protein: ASTKIGKQPQH
V gene: TRBV12-3/TRBV12-4; CDR3 length: 12; CDR3 protein: ASRPQGANSPLH
V gene: TRBV2; CDR3 length: 12; CDR3 protein: ASSDELAYYEQY
V gene: TRBV7-3; CDR3 length: 10; CDR3 protein: ASSFWQETQY